Listed here are 9 T cell receptor beta chains from one sample, sequenced in a study of CD8 T cells in Susac syndrome. After extraction with the RNeasy kit, about 0.45 to 1 ug of the RNA was reverse transcribed using random hexamers. A single record per CDR3 protein comes from TCRdb applying MiXCR to the immunoSEQ multiplex PCR reads. The sample consists of around 300,000 distinct CDR3 sequences, 70% to 90% of them appearing once. The sequenced material came from CD8+ T cells from PBMCs. These receptors all come from a human donor with multiple sclerosis.

This CDR3 reads CASSQDRGQSDGYTF. In nucleotides, the CDR3 is TGTGCCAGCAGCCAAGATAGGGGACAGTCTGATGGCTACACCTTC. V and J are TRBV3-1 and TRBJ1-2, with 7 bases aligning to TRBD1. CDR3 length: 15 residues. CDR1 LGHDT and CDR2 YNNKEL come from the germline V gene (reference sequence). Unmatched junction bases numbered 7, after V lost 0 bases and J lost 6 bases.

This chain connects TRBV9 to TRBJ2-5; TRBD1 matches 7 bases. The CDR3 length is 15 residues. Germline lookup yields CDR1 SGDLS and CDR2 YYNGEE. Germline trimming cut 0 bases from V and 5 bases from J; bases unmatched to any gene: 7. CDR3 DNA: TGTGCCAGCAGCGTAGTAGACAGGGACGAGGAGACCCAGTACTTC. This codes for CASSVVDRDEETQYF. Variable domain in full (rest from reference TRBV9 and TRBJ2-5): DSGVTQTPKHLITATGQRVTLRCSPRSGDLSVYWYQQSLDQGLQFLIQYYNGEERAKGNILERFSAQQFPDLHSELNLSSLELGDSALYFCASSVVDRDEETQYFGPGTRLLVL.

The V gene is TRBV5-1, the J gene TRBJ2-7; no reliable D call. The CDR3 runs 12 residues. Trimming pared 4 bases from V and 3 bases from J, leaving 8 bases between. From germline, CDR1 is SGHRS and CDR2 YFSETQ. CDR3 amino acids: CASSRPDYEQYF. The CDR3 region has the DNA TGCGCCAGCAGCCGTCCCGACTACGAGCAGTACTTC.

The count of this clonotype is one. CDR3 in DNA: TGTGCCAGCAGCCCGGGGACGCTCCCCGGGCAAGAGACCCAGTACTTC. Translation gives CASSPGTLPGQETQYF. The J gene is TRBJ2-5, the V gene TRBV11-2; tentatively, D is TRBD1 or TRBD2 (5 bases each). This CDR3 is built from 16 residues. The ends were cut back, 5 bases at V and 2 bases at J, with 18 bases in the middle. In germline, CDR1 is SGHAT, CDR2 FQNNGV.

The CDR3 region has the DNA TGTGCCAGCAGCTTAAACCCCGCGAAGTACACCTTC. Its protein product is CASSLNPAKYTF. V and J are TRBV11-2 and TRBJ1-2, with D uncertain. This CDR3 is 12 amino acids long. The V gene's germline CDR1 is SGHAT and CDR2 FQNNGV. V was trimmed by 2 bases and J by 11 bases, leaving 12 bases between them. The variable domain in full, with the rest retrieved from reference TRBV11-2 and TRBJ1-2, is EAGVAQSPRYKIIEKRQSVAFWCNPISGHATLYWYQQILGQGPKLLIQFQNNGVVDDSQLPKDRFSAERLKGVDSTLKIQPAKLEDSAVYLCASSLNPAKYTFGSGTRLTVV.

This clonotype was detected only once. V usage is TRBV2 and J usage is TRBJ2-1; 13 nucleotides line up with TRBD2. In germline, CDR1 is SNHLY, CDR2 FYNNEI. The CDR3 has 15 amino acids. V gave up 7 bases and J gave up 10 bases; unmatched junction bases: 10. CDR3 nucleotides: TGTGCCAGCATAAGGACTAGCGGGAGAGCGAGAGAGCAGTTCTTC. This sequence encodes CASIRTSGRAREQFF. Full variable domain (missing parts from reference TRBV2 and TRBJ2-1): EPEVTQTPSHQVTQMGQEVILRCVPISNHLYFYWYRQILGQKVEFLVSFYNNEISEKSEIFDDQFSVERPDGSNFTLKIRSTKLEDSAMYFCASIRTSGRAREQFFGPGTRLTVL.

The J gene is TRBJ2-2, the V gene TRBV4-3; D is possibly TRBD1 (6 bases). Germline V gives CDR1 LGHNA, CDR2 YSLEER. CDR3 length equals 16 residues. Trimming took off 0 bases at V and 0 bases at J, with 8 bases between the two ends. In DNA form, the CDR3 reads TGCGCCAGCAGCCAAGATTGGACAGCGAACACCGGGGAGCTGTTTTTT. Its protein product is CASSQDWTANTGELFF.

The chain is built from TRBV29-1 and TRBJ1-2; D not certain. The CDR3 length is 13 residues. V lost 1 base and J lost 8, with 14 bases in between. Germline V gene lookup returns CDR1 SQVTM and CDR2 ANQGSEA. The CDR3 loop is CSVEVAASWGYTF. CDR3 in DNA: TGCAGCGTTGAAGTGGCGGCATCCTGGGGCTACACCTTC.

The V gene is TRBV29-1, the J gene TRBJ1-1; weak D call: TRBD1 (5 bases). The CDR3 has 12 amino acids. Germline CDR1 SQVTM, CDR2 ANQGSEA. Trimming removed 0 bases from V and 6 bases from J, with 8 bases in between. DNA for the CDR3: TGCAGCGTTGAAGATCTGGGGGCTGAAGCTTTCTTT. Its translation is CSVEDLGAEAFF.